The clone carrying this T cell receptor (beta chain) was observed once. No antigen is known for it. The data are from a study of PD-1 blockade in classical Hodgkin lymphoma. Study background: Every 2 weeks, patients got 3 mg/kg intravenous nivolumab. Overall study results and limits: Newly diagnosed patients were said to have less baseline TCR diversity than healthy donors did. Complete responders had baseline diversity similar to newly diagnosed patients.

Time point indicated: cycle 4 day 1 (C4D1), after more than five weeks of nivolumab. Following autologous stem cell transplantation, relapse occurred in every patient, and exposure to brentuximab vedotin varied. Thawed PBMCs underwent magnetic negative selection to obtain purified CD8+ T cells. Sequencing was performed with immunoSEQ multiplex PCR; in TCRdb, only in-frame clones are kept and a portion is missing. The profile shows 15,000 to 25,000 clones, 88% of them singletons. This CDR3 comprises 13 residues. Germline V gives CDR1 MDHEN, CDR2 SYDVKM. V was clipped by 4 bases and J by 0 bases, with 6 bases between them.

The chain recombines TRBV28 with TRBJ1-1; D may be TRBD1 (5 bases). The source is a human donor with classical Hodgkin lymphoma. Material: CD8+ T cells from blood, obtained before the fourth cycle of nivolumab. DNA for the CDR3: TGTGCCAGCAGTTGGGGACTGAACACTGAAGCTTTCTTT. Translation gives CASSWGLNTEAFF.